The 2 T cell receptor beta chains in this list originate from one sample, sequenced in a study of tumor-infiltrating lymphocytes in glioblastoma multiforme. Multiple V-beta primers and a C-beta primer amplified TCRB from RNA. Using its own MiXCR run on the multiplex PCR reads, TCRdb lists one record per CDR3 protein. The table records 15,000 or so distinct CDR3 sequences, 65% to 85% of them present only once. The sequenced sample was brain tumor tissue. These receptors all come from a male donor with glioblastoma.

CDR3 in DNA: TGTGCCATCAGTGGGGGCCCTACCTCCTACGAGCAGTACTTC. Its protein is CAISGGPTSYEQYF. This chain joins TRBV10-3 and TRBJ2-7; D might be TRBD1 (5 bases). The length of the CDR3 is 14 residues. The V gene lost 4 bases and the J gene lost 0 bases, with 10 bases spanning the gap. Germline V CDR1 and CDR2: ENHRY, SYGVKD.

This clonotype is medium-sized by share. The chain has TRBV10-3 and TRBJ1-6; no clear D. The CDR3 extends over 13 amino acids. With 7 bases removed from V and 4 bases from J, the gap between germline ends came to 8 bases. The germline V gene encodes CDR1 ENHRY and CDR2 SYGVKD. The CDR3 nucleotides read TGTGCCATCACACCCTCTTATAATTCACCCCTCCACTTT. This translates into CAITPSYNSPLHF.